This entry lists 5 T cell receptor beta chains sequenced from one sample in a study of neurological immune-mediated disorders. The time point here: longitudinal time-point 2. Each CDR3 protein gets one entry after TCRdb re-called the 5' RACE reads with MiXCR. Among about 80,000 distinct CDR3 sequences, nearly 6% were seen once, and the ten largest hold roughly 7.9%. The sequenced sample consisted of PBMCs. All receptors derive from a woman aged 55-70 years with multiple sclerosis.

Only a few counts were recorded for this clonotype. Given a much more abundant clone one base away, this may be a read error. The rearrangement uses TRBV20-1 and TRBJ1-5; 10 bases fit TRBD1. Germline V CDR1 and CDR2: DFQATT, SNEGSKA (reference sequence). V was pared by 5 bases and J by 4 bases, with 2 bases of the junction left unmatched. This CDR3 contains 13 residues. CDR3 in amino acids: CSAGGQGNQPQHF. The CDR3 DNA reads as TGCAGTGCTGGGGGACAGGGGAATCAGCCCCAGCATTTT.

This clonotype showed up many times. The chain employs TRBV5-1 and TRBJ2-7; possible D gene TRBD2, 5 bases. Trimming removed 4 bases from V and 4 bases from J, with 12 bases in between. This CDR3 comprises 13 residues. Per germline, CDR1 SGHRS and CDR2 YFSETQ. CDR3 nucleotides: TGCGCCAGCAGCCCAATAACGGGATACGAGCAGTACTTC. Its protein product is CASSPITGYEQYF.

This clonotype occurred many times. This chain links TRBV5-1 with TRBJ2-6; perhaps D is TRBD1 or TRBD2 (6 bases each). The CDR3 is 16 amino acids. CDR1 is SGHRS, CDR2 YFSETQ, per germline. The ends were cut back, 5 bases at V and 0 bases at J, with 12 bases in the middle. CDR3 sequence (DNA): TGCGCCAGCAGTGAGGGGGGAAGCTCTGGGGCCAACGTCCTGACTTTC. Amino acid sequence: CASSEGGSSGANVLTF.

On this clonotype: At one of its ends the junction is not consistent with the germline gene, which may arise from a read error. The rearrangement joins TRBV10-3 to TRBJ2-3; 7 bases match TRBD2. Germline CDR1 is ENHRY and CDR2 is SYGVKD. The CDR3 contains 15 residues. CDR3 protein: CVISVGGDSTDTQYF. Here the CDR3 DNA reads TGTGTCATCAGTGTTGGGGGGGACAGCACAGATACGCAGTATTTT.

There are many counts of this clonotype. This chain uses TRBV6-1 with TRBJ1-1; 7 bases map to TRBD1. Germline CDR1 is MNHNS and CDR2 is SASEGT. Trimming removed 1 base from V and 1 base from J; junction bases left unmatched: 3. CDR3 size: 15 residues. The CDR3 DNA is TGTGCCAGCAGTGAAGATGGGACAGCGAACACTGAAGCTTTCTTT. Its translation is CASSEDGTANTEAFF.